The subject of this entry is one T cell receptor (beta chain). Its antigen remains unidentified. These data belong to a study of blood T cells in healthy people across ages. Study results and limitations: As age increased, TCR beta diversity per million T cells fell in a roughly linear fashion.

The CDR3 is made up of 14 amino acids. Trimming took 0 bases from V and 5 from J, leaving 11 bases between them. From germline, CDR1 is SGHTA and CDR2 FQGNSA. It was with a sample-barcoded 5' primer and a J-beta primer mix that a second PCR of about 7 to 12 cycles was run. TCRdb called the 5' RACE reads again in MiXCR, with one record for every CDR3 protein. The sample lists some 640,000 distinct CDR3 sequences; around half were seen once. The sequence was obtained from a woman between 55 and 75 years old in good health. The chain couples TRBV7-2 to TRBJ2-7; unclear D gene. Material for sequencing was blood. The CDR3 sequence: CASSLAFGRDEQYF. CDR3 DNA sequence: TGTGCCAGCAGCTTAGCTTTCGGACGAGACGAGCAGTACTTC.